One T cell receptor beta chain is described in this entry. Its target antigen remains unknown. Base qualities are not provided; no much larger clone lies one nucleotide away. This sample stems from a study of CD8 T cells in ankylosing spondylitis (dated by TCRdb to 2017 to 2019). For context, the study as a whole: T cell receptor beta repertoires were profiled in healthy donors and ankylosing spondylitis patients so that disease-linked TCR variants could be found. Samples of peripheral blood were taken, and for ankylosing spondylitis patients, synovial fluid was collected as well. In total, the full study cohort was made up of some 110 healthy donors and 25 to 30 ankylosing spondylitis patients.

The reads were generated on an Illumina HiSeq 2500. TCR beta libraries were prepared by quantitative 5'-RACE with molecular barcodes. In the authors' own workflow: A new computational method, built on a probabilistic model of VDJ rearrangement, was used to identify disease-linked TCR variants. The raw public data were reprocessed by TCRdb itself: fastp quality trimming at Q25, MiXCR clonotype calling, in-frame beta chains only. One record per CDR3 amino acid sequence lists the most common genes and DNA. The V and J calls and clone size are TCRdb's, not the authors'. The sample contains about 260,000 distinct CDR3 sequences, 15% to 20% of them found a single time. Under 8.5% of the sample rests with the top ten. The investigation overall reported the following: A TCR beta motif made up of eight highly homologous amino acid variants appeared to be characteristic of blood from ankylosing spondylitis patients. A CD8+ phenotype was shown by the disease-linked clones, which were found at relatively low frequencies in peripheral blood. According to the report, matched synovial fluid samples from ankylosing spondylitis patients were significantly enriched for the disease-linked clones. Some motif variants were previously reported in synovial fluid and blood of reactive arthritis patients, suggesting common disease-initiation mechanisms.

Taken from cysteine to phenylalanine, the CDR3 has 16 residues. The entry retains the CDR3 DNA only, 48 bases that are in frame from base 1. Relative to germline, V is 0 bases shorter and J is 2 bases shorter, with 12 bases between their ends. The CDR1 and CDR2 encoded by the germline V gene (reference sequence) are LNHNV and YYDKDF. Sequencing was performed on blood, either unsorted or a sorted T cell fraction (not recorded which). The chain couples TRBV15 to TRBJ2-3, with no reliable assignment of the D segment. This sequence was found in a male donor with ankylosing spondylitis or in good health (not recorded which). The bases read TGTGCCACCAGCAGAGATCGCCTATCCAACACAGATACGCAGTATTTT. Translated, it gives CATSRDRLSNTDTQYF.